The sample holds many counts of the clone carrying this T cell receptor (beta chain). The antigen remains undetermined. Via MiXCR, TCRdb re-called the reads, giving one row per CDR3 protein. The sample shows approximately 910,000 distinct CDR3 sequences, roughly 30% of them seen only once. These data come from a study of T cell repertoires in cytomegalovirus infection. Study as a whole: The authors used CMV epitopes that were HLA-C-restricted (recently identified) and HLA-B-restricted (well studied). Both a matching HLA type and CMV infection were indicated by public TCR beta signatures. Study-level points and caveats: What dominated the ex vivo response were HLA-C-restricted CMV-specific TCR beta clonotypes. Identification of carriers of CMV plus the relevant HLA was performed using cumulative public TCR beta family frequency.

J gave up 2 bases and V 1 base, and 5 bases lay outside the gene matches. The CDR3 totals 15 residues. In germline, CDR1 is SGHTA, CDR2 FQGNSA. The sequence derives from a human donor in good health (CMV status not recorded). Some clones in this sample may be carry-over from other donors' samples. The rearrangement joins TRBV7-2 to TRBJ2-7, with 7 positions matching TRBD1. This material consisted of cultured CD8+ T cells from PBMCs, taken from culture after CMV antigen stimulation. The chain's CDR3 is CASSLGRQGPYEQYF. For the CDR3, the DNA is TGTGCCAGCAGCTTAGGGAGACAGGGACCCTACGAGCAGTACTTC.